These 9 T cell receptor beta chains came from one sample sequenced in a study of cytomegalovirus exposure and HLA in healthy donors. Sequencing used immunoSEQ multiplex PCR; TCRdb keeps in-frame clones, though not all of them. In the table there are roughly 140,000 clones, around 90% of which are singletons. The sample taken for sequencing was PBMCs. The receptors stem from a woman in her late teens or twenties in good health and CMV-seropositive.

The chain joins TRBV11-1 to TRBJ2-5; D is unresolved. Germline loops: CDR1 SGHAT, CDR2 FQDESV (reference sequence). This CDR3 has 15 residues. Trimming stripped 5 bases from V and 1 base from J, with 14 bases between. As DNA, the CDR3 is TGTGCCAGCAGCCAGGTCGTAAGAAGCCAAGAGACCCAGTACTTC. Translating it yields CASSQVVRSQETQYF.

This sequence joins TRBV7-3 and TRBJ1-1, with 7 nucleotides matching TRBD1. J was trimmed by 1 base and V by 4 bases; bases with no gene match: 9. Per the germline V gene, CDR1 is SGHTA and CDR2 is FQGTGA. This CDR3 contains 16 residues. CDR3 in amino acids: CASSSSSRTGNTEAFF. CDR3 nucleotides: TGTGCCAGCAGCTCCTCATCCCGGACAGGGAACACTGAAGCTTTCTTT.

This clone is a singleton in its sample. The chain employs TRBV6-5 and TRBJ1-4; D is perhaps TRBD1 (6 bases). V lost 2 bases, J lost 2 bases, and 9 bases lay in between. Germline CDR1 MNHEY, CDR2 SVGAGI. CDR3 size: 15 residues. The CDR3 nucleotides are TGTGCCAGCAGTTACCGTGGACAGACTAATGAAAAACTGTTTTTT. Its translation is CASSYRGQTNEKLFF.

The chain employs TRBV6-5 and TRBJ1-4, with 7 bases lining up with TRBD1. Per germline, CDR1 MNHEY and CDR2 SVGAGI. With V trimmed by 5 bases and J by 3 bases, 6 bases remained unmatched. This CDR3 contains 15 residues. The CDR3 is CASSPGQSANEKLFF. The CDR3 DNA sequence: TGTGCCAGCAGTCCGGGACAGTCGGCTAATGAAAAACTGTTTTTT.

V is TRBV10-1 and J is TRBJ2-3; 14 nucleotides align to TRBD2. J lost 7 bases, V lost 4 bases, and 7 bases had no gene match. Germline CDR1 reads WNHNN; CDR2 reads SYGVQD (reference sequence). This CDR3 spans 16 amino acids. In nucleotides, the CDR3 is TGCGCCAGCAGTGGACTAGCGGGAGGGCTTAAGAATACGCAGTATTTT. It encodes CASSGLAGGLKNTQYF.

This clone appeared a few times. The chain joins TRBV7-2 to TRBJ2-5; 10 nucleotides line up with TRBD2. The germline V gene has CDR1 SGHTA and CDR2 FQGNSA. V shed 2 bases, J shed 7 bases, and the junction held 10 bases outside the gene matches. The CDR3 runs to 16 residues. The CDR3 nucleotides are TGTGCCAGCAGCTTAACGGTAGCGGGAGGAATGGGGACCCAGTACTTC. The encoded protein is CASSLTVAGGMGTQYF.

The chain joins TRBV6-1 to TRBJ2-5, with a weak D call TRBD2 (6 bases). V dropped 7 bases and J dropped 4 bases, with 19 bases sitting between them. The CDR3 is 15 amino acids. CDR1 and CDR2 from the germline V gene are MNHNS and SASEGT. The CDR3 nucleotides are TGTGCCAGCAAACGGGGCTCGGGAGTGCGAGAGACCCAGTACTTC. Translating it yields CASKRGSGVRETQYF.

The chain is built from TRBV28 and TRBJ2-1; D possibly corresponds to TRBD2 (7 bases). Germline CDR1 and CDR2: MDHEN and SYDVKM. The CDR3 covers 15 residues. The germline V and J ends were trimmed by 6 bases and 6 bases, with 18 bases remaining between them. CDR3 DNA sequence: TGTGCCAGCAGCCAGCGGAGGGGGGGTATCAATGAGCAGTTCTTC. Amino acid sequence: CASSQRRGGINEQFF.

The gene calls are TRBV27 and TRBJ1-4; TRBD1 matches at 7 bases. V dropped 3 bases and J dropped 8; count of bases not matched to a gene: 3. The CDR3 has 13 residues. Germline V CDR1 and CDR2: MNHEY, SMNVEV (reference sequence). In nucleotides, the CDR3 is TGTGCCAGCAGTTTCTTAGGGGGCGAAAAACTGTTTTTT. This sequence encodes CASSFLGGEKLFF. Filled out from reference TRBV27 and TRBJ1-4, the complete variable domain reads EAQVTQNPRYLITVTGKKLTVTCSQNMNHEYMSWYRQDPGLGLRQIYYSMNVEVTDKGDVPEGYKVSRKEKRNFPLILESPSPNQTSLYFCASSFLGGEKLFFGSGTQLSVL.